A single sample gave rise to the 3 T cell receptor beta chains below, sequenced in a study of cytomegalovirus exposure and HLA in healthy donors (dated by TCRdb to about 2017). The receptor library was made with the immunoSEQ multiplex PCR assay. For the multiplex PCR, a mixture combining 60 forward primers for TCR Vbeta segments and 13 reverse primers for TCR Jbeta segments was used. TCRdb took over this immuneACCESS table, retaining in-frame rearrangements with V and J assigned. Such tables are incomplete; in checked studies, under half of the missing clones stem from an unresolved V gene, and the remainder is unexplained. The sample has about 150,000 clones on record, 65% to 85% of them singletons. Around 6% of the sample rests with the top ten. Sequenced: PBMCs. The receptors here all came from a woman aged 40 to 50 in good health and CMV-seropositive.

This chain joins TRBV2 and TRBJ1-3; possible D gene TRBD1, 6 bases. The V and J ends lost 5 bases and 0 bases respectively, with 11 bases between them. CDR1 SNHLY and CDR2 FYNNEI come from the germline V gene. The length of the CDR3 is 15 residues. DNA of the CDR3: TGTGCCAGCAGTCAGACAGGAGCCTCTGGAAACACCATATATTTT. Amino acid sequence: CASSQTGASGNTIYF.

The chain employs TRBV2 and TRBJ2-1, with TRBD1 identical over 10 bases. The ends lost 4 bases at V and 4 bases at J; junction bases unmatched: 1. The CDR3 runs to 14 residues. The V gene's germline CDR1 is SNHLY and CDR2 FYNNEI. CDR3 amino acids: CASSGQGAYNEQFF. The DNA of the CDR3 is TGTGCCAGCAGTGGACAGGGGGCTTACAATGAGCAGTTCTTC.

This clone was counted once. The chain employs TRBV28 and TRBJ2-2; TRBD2 agrees at 12 bases. Germline values: CDR1 MDHEN, CDR2 SYDVKM. The J segment lost 4 bases and the V segment lost 3 bases, leaving 9 bases of the junction unmatched. CDR3 length: 18 amino acids. For the CDR3, the DNA is TGTGCCAGCAGTTTCGCTAGCGGGAGGGCCGTACGCACCGGGGAGCTGTTTTTT. Translated: CASSFASGRAVRTGELFF.